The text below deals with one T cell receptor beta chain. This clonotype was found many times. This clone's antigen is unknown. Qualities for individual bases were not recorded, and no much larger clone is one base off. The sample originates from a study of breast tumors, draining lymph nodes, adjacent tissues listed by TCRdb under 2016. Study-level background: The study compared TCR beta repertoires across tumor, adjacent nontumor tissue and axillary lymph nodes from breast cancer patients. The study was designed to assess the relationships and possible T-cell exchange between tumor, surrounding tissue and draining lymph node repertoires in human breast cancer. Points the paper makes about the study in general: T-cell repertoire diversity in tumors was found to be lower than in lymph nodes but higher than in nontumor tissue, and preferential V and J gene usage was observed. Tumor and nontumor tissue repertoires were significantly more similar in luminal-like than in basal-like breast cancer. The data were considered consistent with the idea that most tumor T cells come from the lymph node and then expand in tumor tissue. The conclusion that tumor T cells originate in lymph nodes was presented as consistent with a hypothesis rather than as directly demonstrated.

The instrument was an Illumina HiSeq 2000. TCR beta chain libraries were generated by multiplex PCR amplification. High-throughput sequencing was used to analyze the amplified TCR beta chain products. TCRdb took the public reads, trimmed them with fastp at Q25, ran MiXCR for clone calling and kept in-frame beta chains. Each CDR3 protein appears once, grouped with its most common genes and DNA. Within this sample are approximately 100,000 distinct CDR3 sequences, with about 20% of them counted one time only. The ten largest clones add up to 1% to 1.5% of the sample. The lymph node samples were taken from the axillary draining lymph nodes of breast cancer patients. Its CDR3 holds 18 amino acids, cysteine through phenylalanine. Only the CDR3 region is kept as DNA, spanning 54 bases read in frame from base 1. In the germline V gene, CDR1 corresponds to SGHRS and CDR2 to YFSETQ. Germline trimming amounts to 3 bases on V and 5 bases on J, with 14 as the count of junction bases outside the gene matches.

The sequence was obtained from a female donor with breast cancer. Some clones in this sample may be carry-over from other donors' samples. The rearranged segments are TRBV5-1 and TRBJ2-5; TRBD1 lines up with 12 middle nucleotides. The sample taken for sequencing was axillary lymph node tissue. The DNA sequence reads TGCGCCAGCAGCTCTCCCAGCTGGGACAGGGGGCCGGATGAGACCCAGTACTTC. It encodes CASSSPSWDRGPDETQYF. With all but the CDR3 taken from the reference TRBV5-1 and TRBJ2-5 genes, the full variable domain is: KAGVTQTPRYLIKTRGQQVTLSCSPISGHRSVSWYQQTPGQGLQFLFEYFSETQRNKGNFPGRFSGRQFSNSRSEMNVSTLELGDSALYLCASSSPSWDRGPDETQYFGPGTRLLVL.